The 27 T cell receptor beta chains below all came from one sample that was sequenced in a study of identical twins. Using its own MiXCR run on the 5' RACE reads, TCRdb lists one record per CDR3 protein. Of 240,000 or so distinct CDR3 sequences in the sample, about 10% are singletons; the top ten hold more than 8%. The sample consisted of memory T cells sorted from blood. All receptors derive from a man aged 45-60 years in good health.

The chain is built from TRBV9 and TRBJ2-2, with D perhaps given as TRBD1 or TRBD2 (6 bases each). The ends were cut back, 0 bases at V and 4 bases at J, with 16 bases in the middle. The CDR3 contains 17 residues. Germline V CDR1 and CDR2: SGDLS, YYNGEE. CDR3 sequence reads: CASSVALSGAGTGELFF. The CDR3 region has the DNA TGTGCCAGCAGCGTAGCTTTGTCGGGGGCGGGCACCGGGGAGCTGTTTTTT.

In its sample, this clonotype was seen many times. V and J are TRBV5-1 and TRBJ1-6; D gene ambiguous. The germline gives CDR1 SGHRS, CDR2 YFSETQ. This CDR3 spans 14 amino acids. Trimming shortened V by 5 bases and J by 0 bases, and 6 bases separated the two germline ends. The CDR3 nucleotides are TGCGCCAGCAGTCGGACCTCCTATAATTCACCCCTCCACTTT. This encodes CASSRTSYNSPLHF. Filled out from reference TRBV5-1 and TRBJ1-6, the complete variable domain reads KAGVTQTPRYLIKTRGQQVTLSCSPISGHRSVSWYQQTPGQGLQFLFEYFSETQRNKGNFPGRFSGRQFSNSRSEMNVSTLELGDSALYLCASSRTSYNSPLHFGNGTRLTVT.

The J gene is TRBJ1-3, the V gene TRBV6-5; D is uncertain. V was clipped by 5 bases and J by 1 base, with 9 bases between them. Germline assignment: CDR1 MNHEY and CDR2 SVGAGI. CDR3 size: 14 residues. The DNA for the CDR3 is TGTGCCAGCAGTACCGACCATTCTGGAAACACCATATATTTT. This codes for CASSTDHSGNTIYF.

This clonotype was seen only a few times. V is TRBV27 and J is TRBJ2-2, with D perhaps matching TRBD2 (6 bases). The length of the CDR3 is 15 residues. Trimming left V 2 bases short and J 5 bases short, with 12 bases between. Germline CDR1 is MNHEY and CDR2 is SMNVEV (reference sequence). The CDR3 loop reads CASSLDGRGTGELFF. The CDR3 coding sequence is TGTGCCAGCAGTTTAGACGGGAGAGGGACCGGGGAGCTGTTTTTT.

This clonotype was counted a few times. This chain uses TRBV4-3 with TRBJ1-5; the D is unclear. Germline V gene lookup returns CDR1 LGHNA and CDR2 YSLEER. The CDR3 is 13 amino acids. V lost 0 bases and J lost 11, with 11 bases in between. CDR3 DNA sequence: TGCGCCAGCAGCCAAGAAAGAAGCCTAACCCAGCATTTT. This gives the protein CASSQERSLTQHF.

The CDR3 DNA reads as TGTGCCAGCTTGAGGCCGGGTCCATTAGGGCGCAATGAGCAGTTCTTC. Translation: CASLRPGPLGRNEQFF. The chain uses TRBV6-2 or TRBV6-3 and TRBJ2-1; D remains ambiguous. Trimming pared 8 bases from V and 6 bases from J, leaving 23 bases between. CDR3 length equals 16 residues. Germline CDR1 is MNHEY and CDR2 is SVGEGT.

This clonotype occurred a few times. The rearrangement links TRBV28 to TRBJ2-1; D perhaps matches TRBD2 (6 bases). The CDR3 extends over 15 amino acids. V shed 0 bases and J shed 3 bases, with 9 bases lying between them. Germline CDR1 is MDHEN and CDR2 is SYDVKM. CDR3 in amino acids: CASSLWGGDYNEQFF. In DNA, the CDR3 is TGTGCCAGCAGTTTATGGGGCGGGGACTACAATGAGCAGTTCTTC.

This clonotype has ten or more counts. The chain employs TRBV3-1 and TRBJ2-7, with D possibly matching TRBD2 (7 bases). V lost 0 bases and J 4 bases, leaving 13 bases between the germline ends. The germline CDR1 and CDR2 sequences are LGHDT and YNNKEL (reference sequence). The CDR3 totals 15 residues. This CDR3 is CASSQDPRGGYEQYF. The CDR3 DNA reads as TGTGCCAGCAGCCAAGATCCCAGGGGAGGGTACGAGCAGTACTTC.

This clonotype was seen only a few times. The chain's CDR3 is CASSPGQASYNEQFF. The CDR3 coding sequence is TGTGCCAGCAGCCCCGGACAGGCGTCCTACAATGAGCAGTTCTTC. V usage is TRBV7-8 and J usage is TRBJ2-1; 7 bases are shared with TRBD1. The CDR3 runs to 15 residues. The trim removed 5 bases at V and 1 base at J, leaving 5 bases unmatched. The germline CDR1 and CDR2 sequences are SGHVS and FQNEAQ.

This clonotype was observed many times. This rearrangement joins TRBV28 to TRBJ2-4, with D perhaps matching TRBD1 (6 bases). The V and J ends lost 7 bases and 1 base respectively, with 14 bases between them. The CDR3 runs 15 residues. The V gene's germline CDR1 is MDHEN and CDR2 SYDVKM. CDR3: CASTQGLGAKNIQYF. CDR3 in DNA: TGTGCCAGCACACAGGGTTTGGGGGCCAAAAACATTCAGTACTTC.

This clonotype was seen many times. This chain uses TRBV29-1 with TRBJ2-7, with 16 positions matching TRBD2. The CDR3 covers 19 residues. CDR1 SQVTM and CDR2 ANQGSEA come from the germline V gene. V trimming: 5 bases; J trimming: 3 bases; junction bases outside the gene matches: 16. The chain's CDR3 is CSVRQGPPGLAGGNYEQYF. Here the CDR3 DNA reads TGCAGCGTTCGACAGGGGCCTCCGGGACTAGCGGGGGGGAACTACGAGCAGTACTTC.

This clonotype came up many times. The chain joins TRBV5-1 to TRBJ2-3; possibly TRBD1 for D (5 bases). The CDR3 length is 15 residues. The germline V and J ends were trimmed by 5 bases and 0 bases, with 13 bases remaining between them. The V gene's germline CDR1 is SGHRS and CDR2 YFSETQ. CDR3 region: CASRRQIASTDTQYF. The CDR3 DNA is TGCGCCAGCAGACGACAGATCGCTAGCACAGATACGCAGTATTTT. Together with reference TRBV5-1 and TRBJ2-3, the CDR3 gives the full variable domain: KAGVTQTPRYLIKTRGQQVTLSCSPISGHRSVSWYQQTPGQGLQFLFEYFSETQRNKGNFPGRFSGRQFSNSRSEMNVSTLELGDSALYLCASRRQIASTDTQYFGPGTRLTVL.

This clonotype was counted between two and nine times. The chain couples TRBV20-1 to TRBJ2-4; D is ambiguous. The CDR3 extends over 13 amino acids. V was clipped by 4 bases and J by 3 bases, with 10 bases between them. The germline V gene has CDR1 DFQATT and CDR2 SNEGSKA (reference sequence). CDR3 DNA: TGCAGTGCTATAATATGGGACAAAAACATTCAGTACTTC. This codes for CSAIIWDKNIQYF.

The CDR3 reads CSAPLLAGAYEQYF. CDR3 sequence (DNA): TGCAGTGCTCCGCTCCTGGCAGGAGCCTACGAGCAGTACTTC. V is TRBV20-1 and J is TRBJ2-7; no clear D gene. Germline V CDR1 and CDR2: DFQATT, SNEGSKA (reference sequence). The CDR3 length is 14 residues. Deletions cut 5 bases from V and 2 bases from J, with 16 bases between.

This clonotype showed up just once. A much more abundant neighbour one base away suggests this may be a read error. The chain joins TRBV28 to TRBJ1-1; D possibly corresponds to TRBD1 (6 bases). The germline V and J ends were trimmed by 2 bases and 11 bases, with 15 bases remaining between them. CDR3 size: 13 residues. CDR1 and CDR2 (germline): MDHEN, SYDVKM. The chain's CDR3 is CASSLVGDTRAFF. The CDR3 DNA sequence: TGTGCCAGCAGTTTAGTTGGGGACACGCGGGCTTTCTTT.

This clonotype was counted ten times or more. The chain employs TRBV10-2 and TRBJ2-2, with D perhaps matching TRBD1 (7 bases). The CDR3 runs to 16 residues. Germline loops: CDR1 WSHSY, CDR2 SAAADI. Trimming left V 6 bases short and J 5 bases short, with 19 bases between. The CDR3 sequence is CASRKWTGGKTGELFF. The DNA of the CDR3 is TGCGCCAGCAGGAAATGGACAGGAGGGAAAACCGGGGAGCTGTTTTTT.

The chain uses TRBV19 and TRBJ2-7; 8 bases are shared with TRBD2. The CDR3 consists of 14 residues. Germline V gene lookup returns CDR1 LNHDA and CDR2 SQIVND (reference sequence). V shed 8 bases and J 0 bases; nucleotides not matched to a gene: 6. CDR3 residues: CASSSLADSYEQYF. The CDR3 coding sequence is TGTGCCAGTTCCTCACTAGCGGACTCCTACGAGCAGTACTTC. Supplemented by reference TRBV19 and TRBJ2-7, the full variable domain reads DGGITQSPKYLFRKEGQNVTLSCEQNLNHDAMYWYRQDPGQGLRLIYYSQIVNDFQKGDIAEGYSVSREKKESFPLTVTSAQKNPTAFYLCASSSLADSYEQYFGPGTRLTVT.

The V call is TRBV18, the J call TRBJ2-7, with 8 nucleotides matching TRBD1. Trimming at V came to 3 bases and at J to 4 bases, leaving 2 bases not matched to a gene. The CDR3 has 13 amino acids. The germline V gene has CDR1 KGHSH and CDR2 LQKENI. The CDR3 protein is CASSPQGAYEQYF. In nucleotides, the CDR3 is TGTGCCAGCTCACCGCAGGGGGCGTACGAGCAGTACTTC. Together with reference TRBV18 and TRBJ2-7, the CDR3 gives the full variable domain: NAGVMQNPRHLVRRRGQEARLRCSPMKGHSHVYWYRQLPEEGLKFMVYLQKENIIDESGMPKERFSAEFPKEGPSILRIQQVVRGDSAAYFCASSPQGAYEQYFGPGTRLTVT.

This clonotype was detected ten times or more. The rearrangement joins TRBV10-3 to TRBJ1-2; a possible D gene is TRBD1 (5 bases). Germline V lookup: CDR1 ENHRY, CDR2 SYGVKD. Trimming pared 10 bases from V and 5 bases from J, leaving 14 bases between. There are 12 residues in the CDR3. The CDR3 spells CATSGTEYGYTF. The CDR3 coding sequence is TGTGCCACCAGCGGGACGGAGTATGGCTACACCTTC.

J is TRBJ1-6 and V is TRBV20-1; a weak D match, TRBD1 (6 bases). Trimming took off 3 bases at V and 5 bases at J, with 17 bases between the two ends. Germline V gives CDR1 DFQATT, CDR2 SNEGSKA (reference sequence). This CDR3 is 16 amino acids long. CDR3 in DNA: TGCAGTGCTAGGATTGCCCGGGGGCTGGATAATTCACCCCTCCACTTT. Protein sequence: CSARIARGLDNSPLHF.

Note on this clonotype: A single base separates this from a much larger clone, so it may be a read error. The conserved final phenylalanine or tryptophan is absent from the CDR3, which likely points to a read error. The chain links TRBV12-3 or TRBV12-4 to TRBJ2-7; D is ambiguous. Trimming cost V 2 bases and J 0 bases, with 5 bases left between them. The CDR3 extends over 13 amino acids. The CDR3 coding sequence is TGTGCCAGCAGTTTACCTCCCTCCTACGAGCAGTACCTC. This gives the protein CASSLPPSYEQYL.

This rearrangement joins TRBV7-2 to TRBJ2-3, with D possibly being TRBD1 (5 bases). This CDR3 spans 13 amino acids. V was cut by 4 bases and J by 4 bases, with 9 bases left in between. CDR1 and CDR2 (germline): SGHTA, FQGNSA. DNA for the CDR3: TGTGCCAGCAGCTCCGCAGGGCCAGATACGCAGTATTTT. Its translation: CASSSAGPDTQYF.

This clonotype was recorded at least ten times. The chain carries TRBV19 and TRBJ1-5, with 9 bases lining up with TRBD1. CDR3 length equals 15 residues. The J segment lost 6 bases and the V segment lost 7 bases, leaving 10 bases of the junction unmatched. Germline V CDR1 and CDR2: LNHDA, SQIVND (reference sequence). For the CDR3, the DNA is TGTGCCAGTACATCCGGGACAGGGTACAGTCAGCCCCAGCATTTT. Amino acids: CASTSGTGYSQPQHF.

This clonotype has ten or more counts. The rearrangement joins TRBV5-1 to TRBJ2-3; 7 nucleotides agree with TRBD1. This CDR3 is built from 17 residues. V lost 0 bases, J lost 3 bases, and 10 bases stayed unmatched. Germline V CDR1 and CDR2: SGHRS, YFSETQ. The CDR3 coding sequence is TGCGCCAGCAGCTTGGATGTTAACAGGGGTAGTACAGATACGCAGTATTTT. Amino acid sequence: CASSLDVNRGSTDTQYF.

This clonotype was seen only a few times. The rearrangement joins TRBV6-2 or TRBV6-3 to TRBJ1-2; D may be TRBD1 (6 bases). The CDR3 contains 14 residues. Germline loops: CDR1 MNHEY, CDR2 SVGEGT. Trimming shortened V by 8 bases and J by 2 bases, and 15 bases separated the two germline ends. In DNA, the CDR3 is TGTGCCAGCTCCTTCCCCCAGGGGAACTATGGCTACACCTTC. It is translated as CASSFPQGNYGYTF.

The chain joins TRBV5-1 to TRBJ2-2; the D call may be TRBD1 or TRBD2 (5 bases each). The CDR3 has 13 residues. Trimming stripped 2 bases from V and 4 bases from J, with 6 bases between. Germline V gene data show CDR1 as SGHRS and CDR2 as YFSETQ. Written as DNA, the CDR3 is TGCGCCAGCAGCTTCGGGGCCACCGGGGAGCTGTTTTTT. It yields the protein CASSFGATGELFF.

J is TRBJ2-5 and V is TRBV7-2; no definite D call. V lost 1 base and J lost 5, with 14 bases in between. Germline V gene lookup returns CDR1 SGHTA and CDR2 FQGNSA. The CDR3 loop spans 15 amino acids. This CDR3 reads CASSLDLSTVETQYF. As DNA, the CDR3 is TGTGCCAGCAGCTTAGATCTAAGCACTGTGGAGACCCAGTACTTC.